The 11 T cell receptor beta chains presented below share a single source sample, sequenced in a study of neurological immune-mediated disorders. MiXCR was run by TCRdb on the 5' RACE reads, yielding one entry per CDR3 protein. The sample comprises tens of thousands of distinct CDR3 sequences, around 13% of which are singletons, and about 4.6% rests with the top ten. This sample's time point: longitudinal time-point 1 (baseline). The sample comprised PBMCs. The receptors here all came from a female donor with HTLV-1-associated myelopathy (HAM/TSP).

This clonotype was counted at least ten times. The chain employs TRBV5-1 and TRBJ1-1; no definite D call. V was cut by 0 bases and J by 3 bases, with 9 bases left in between. The germline CDR1 and CDR2 sequences are SGHRS and YFSETQ. The CDR3 consists of 14 residues. The CDR3 region is CASSLERRDTEAFF. Here the CDR3 DNA reads TGCGCCAGCAGCTTGGAGAGGCGAGACACTGAAGCTTTCTTT.

CDR3 amino acids: CRAGQGASDTQYF. The CDR3 region has the DNA TGCAGGGCAGGACAGGGGGCCTCAGATACGCAGTATTTT. The chain combines TRBV20-1 with TRBJ2-3, with 11 positions matching TRBD1. The CDR3 runs to 13 residues. Per the germline V gene, CDR1 is DFQATT and CDR2 is SNEGSKA (reference sequence).

The chain has TRBV11-2 and TRBJ2-2, with D uncertain. The CDR3 is made up of 15 amino acids. The V end lost 5 bases, the J end lost 3 bases, and 13 bases lay between the germline ends. Germline CDR1 SGHAT, CDR2 FQNNGV. The CDR3 nucleotides are TGTGCCAGCAGCGCAGACACTCGTTACACCGGGGAGCTGTTTTTT. It is translated as CASSADTRYTGELFF.

This clonotype was recorded many times. The V call is TRBV7-9, the J call TRBJ2-5, with TRBD1 matching over 8 bases. Germline assignment: CDR1 SEHNR and CDR2 FQNEAQ (reference sequence). The CDR3 has 16 residues. Trimming at V came to 1 base and at J to 7 bases, leaving 11 bases not matched to a gene. The CDR3 loop is CASSLEGTGHSGTQYF. CDR3 nucleotides: TGTGCCAGCAGCTTAGAAGGGACAGGCCATTCTGGGACCCAGTACTTC.

V and J are TRBV19 and TRBJ2-1; tentatively, D is TRBD1 or TRBD2 (7 bases each). Trimming took 2 bases from V and 4 from J, leaving 12 bases between them. The CDR3 loop spans 15 amino acids. CDR1 and CDR2 (germline): LNHDA, SQIVND (reference sequence). As DNA, the CDR3 is TGTGCCAGTAGTATACGTCAGGGGGGGTACAATGAGCAGTTCTTC. Translating it yields CASSIRQGGYNEQFF.

This clonotype has a count of ten or more. The rearrangement links TRBV4-1 to TRBJ2-2; TRBD2 matches 10 bases. With V trimmed by 2 bases and J by 3 bases, 6 bases remained unmatched. The CDR3 spans 17 residues. The germline V gene encodes CDR1 MGHRA and CDR2 YSYEKL. The CDR3 sequence is CASSQFPGLADTGELFF. For the CDR3, the DNA is TGCGCCAGCAGCCAATTTCCCGGACTAGCGGACACCGGGGAGCTGTTTTTT.

This clonotype was picked up many times. The gene calls are TRBV6-5 and TRBJ1-5; TRBD1 matches at 7 bases. CDR1 is MNHEY and CDR2 is SVGAGI in the germline V gene. Losses at the gene ends were 5 bases for V and 4 bases for J; bases not matched to a gene: 8. There are 15 residues in the CDR3. The CDR3 is CASSPSTGHNQPQHF. The CDR3 DNA is TGTGCCAGCAGTCCCTCGACAGGGCATAATCAGCCCCAGCATTTT.

This clonotype came up many times. The gene calls are TRBV10-3 and TRBJ1-1; D gene uncertain. Germline V gene lookup returns CDR1 ENHRY and CDR2 SYGVKD. This CDR3 contains 15 residues. V was shortened by 0 bases and J by 7 bases, with 15 bases between the two germline ends. The CDR3 protein is CAISESPDIPYEAFF. CDR3 in DNA: TGTGCCATCAGTGAGTCCCCCGACATTCCCTATGAAGCTTTCTTT.

This clonotype was detected ten times or more. The chain carries TRBV5-1 and TRBJ2-2; D is uncertain. Per the germline V gene, CDR1 is SGHRS and CDR2 is YFSETQ. The CDR3 is made up of 14 amino acids. V was pared by 0 bases and J by 1 base, with 4 bases between. The CDR3 is CASSLEGNTGELFF. Here the CDR3 DNA reads TGCGCCAGCAGCTTGGAGGGGAACACCGGGGAGCTGTTTTTT.

This clonotype was counted between two and nine times. Since the CDR3 does not end with the conserved phenylalanine or tryptophan, this likely comes from a read error. The chain recombines TRBV6-5 with TRBJ2-7; D ambiguous. This CDR3 is 11 amino acids long. V was pared by 6 bases and J by 6 bases, with 9 bases between. Germline V gene lookup returns CDR1 MNHEY and CDR2 SVGAGI. CDR3 region: CASRTGFEQYS. CDR3 in DNA: TGTGCCAGCAGAACGGGTTTCGAGCAGTACTCC.

This clonotype was observed at least ten times. V usage is TRBV5-1 and J usage is TRBJ2-2; D possibly corresponds to TRBD2 (5 bases). Trimming removed 4 bases from V and 4 bases from J, with 11 bases in between. This CDR3 has 14 residues. CDR1 is SGHRS, CDR2 YFSETQ, per germline. The CDR3 region has the DNA TGCGCCAGCAGCCGAGGGCCTGGCACCGGGGAGCTGTTTTTT. It specifies CASSRGPGTGELFF.